These T cell receptor beta chains were read from a single sample in a study of cytotoxic CD8 clonotypes in ibrutinib-treated CLL. TCRdb's copy holds only in-frame clones and misses some; the assay was immunoSEQ multiplex PCR. The sample shows over 95,000 clones, approximately 56% of them seen only once. Sequences were derived from PBMCs, sampled after 24 months of ibrutinib treatment. The receptor source for this set is a human donor with chronic lymphocytic leukemia. Each CDR3 is given with its conserved first and last residue. A D gene is named only where the DNA matches it firmly. A clone size is listed for some rows: how often the clone was seen (once, few, many), or a class if it is expanded.

D gene | J gene | clone size | V gene | CDR3 protein | CDR3 DNA
NA | TRBJ2-7 | once | TRBV12-5 | CASATQGVHEQYF | TGTGCTAGCGCCACGCAGGGAGTCCACGAGCAGTACTTC
NA | TRBJ2-1 | NA | TRBV10-2 | CASSERNEQFF | TGCGCCAGCAGTGAAAGGAATGAGCAGTTCTTC
TRBD1 | TRBJ1-6 | NA | TRBV4-1 | CASSQAWTGGGSPLHF | TGCGCCAGCAGCCAAGCGTGGACAGGGGGCGGTTCACCCCTCCACTTT
TRBD2 | TRBJ2-1 | NA | TRBV30 | CASQRTSGYNEQFF | TGTGCCTCCCAGAGGACTAGCGGATACAATGAGCAGTTCTTC
NA | TRBJ2-1 | few | TRBV30 | CAWSNSYNEQFF | TGTGCCTGGAGTAACTCCTACAATGAGCAGTTCTTC
TRBD1 | TRBJ1-4 | NA | TRBV5-1 | CASSLEGDSRGEKLFF | TGCGCCAGCAGCTTGGAAGGGGACAGTAGGGGTGAAAAACTGTTTTTT
NA | TRBJ2-5 | NA | TRBV7-7 | CASSPTGAEETQYF | TGTGCCAGCAGCCCAACCGGGGCTGAGGAGACCCAGTACTTC
TRBD1 | TRBJ2-3 | NA | TRBV5-6 | CASSLGQMNTDTQYF | TGTGCCAGCAGCCTGGGACAGATGAACACAGATACGCAGTATTTT
NA | TRBJ2-1 | NA | TRBV18 | CASSPQGYSYNEQFF | TGTGCCAGCTCACCACAGGGGTACTCCTACAATGAGCAGTTCTTC
NA | TRBJ2-5 | NA | TRBV30 | CAWKGEAGETQYF | TGTGCCTGGAAAGGAGAGGCTGGGGAGACCCAGTACTTC
NA | TRBJ1-4 | NA | TRBV4-1 | CASSQALQGEKLFF | TGCGCCAGCAGCCAAGCGCTACAGGGTGAAAAACTGTTTTTT
NA | TRBJ1-2 | NA | TRBV6-5 | CASRGTDQYGYTF | TGTGCCAGCAGGGGGACGGATCAGTATGGCTACACCTTC
NA | TRBJ2-3 | NA | TRBV28 | CASSLLGGEGTDTQYF | TGTGCCAGCAGTCTTCTAGGGGGAGAAGGCACAGATACGCAGTATTTT
TRBD2 | TRBJ2-1 | many | TRBV7-2 | CASSGGTSSEQFF | TGTGCCAGCAGCGGGGGGACTAGTTCTGAGCAGTTCTTC
NA | TRBJ1-2 | NA | TRBV6-1 | CASSYGNGYTF | TGTGCCAGCAGTTACGGGAATGGCTACACCTTC